The entry below gives a single T cell receptor (beta chain) sequence along with its context. The data were taken from a study of long-term antiretroviral therapy in people with HIV. Version v3.0 of the immunoSEQ assay was performed at survey level. Libraries were prepared by immunoSEQ multiplex PCR; TCRdb keeps only in-frame clonotypes and omits some of them. The sample shows under 35,000 clones, 90% to 95% of them seen only once. Unmatched junction bases numbered 8, after V lost 7 bases and J lost 5 bases. CDR3 size: 14 residues. The germline gives CDR1 SQVTM, CDR2 ANQGSEA. This material consisted of unsorted PBMCs, taken more than 5 years after starting antiretroviral therapy. V usage is TRBV29-1 and J usage is TRBJ2-3; 11 positions match TRBD1. The sequence was obtained from a woman aged 45-65 years with HIV. The CDR3 sequence: CSGGQGATGDTQYF. CDR3 coding DNA: TGCAGCGGTGGACAGGGGGCGACAGGAGATACGCAGTATTTT.